Each of the 32 T cell receptor beta chains below was sequenced from the same sample in a study of persistence of HIV-infected CD4 T cells. Their specific antigens are unknown. The immunoSEQ assay was version 4, run in survey mode. The protocol was immunoSEQ multiplex PCR, while the TCRdb copy is restricted to in-frame clones and leaves out a portion. Of about 20,000 clones in the sample, about 62% were seen once. Overlapping HIV-1 Gag 15-mer peptides at approximately 1 ug per peptide per mL were used. Sorting of responding CD4+ T cells relied on upregulated CD40 ligand together with CD69. Specimen: CD4+ T cells sorted from PBMCs after roughly 19-hour stimulation, collected from a patient who received antiretroviral therapy. The receptors derive from an adult woman with HIV who was CMV-seropositive.

This chain connects TRBV30 to TRBJ1-2; the match to TRBD1 covers 9 bases. Looked up from germline, CDR1 is GTSNPN and CDR2 is SVGIG (reference sequence). J was trimmed by 5 bases and V by 2 bases; bases with no gene match: 3. The CDR3 totals 13 residues. The CDR3 nucleotides are TGTGCCTGGAGTTCAGGACAGGGGTATGGCTACACCTTC. It translates to CAWSSGQGYGYTF.

This clone is termed medium-sized. The rearrangement links TRBV15 to TRBJ2-2, with a possible D match to TRBD1 (5 bases). CDR1 LNHNV and CDR2 YYDKDF come from the germline V gene (reference sequence). The CDR3 totals 18 residues. V lost 0 bases and J 0 bases, leaving 14 bases between the germline ends. The CDR3 here is CATSRELPATANTGELFF. The CDR3 region has the DNA TGTGCCACCAGCAGAGAACTTCCTGCGACAGCGAACACCGGGGAGCTGTTTTTT.

This clone was found a few times. The genes are TRBV7-2 and TRBJ1-6; D is ambiguous. The CDR3 sequence is 13 residues long. Germline V CDR1 and CDR2: SGHTA, FQGNSA. The V end was cut by 0 bases, the J end by 14 bases, with 11 bases between. The CDR3 sequence is CASSLAAFASLHF. In DNA form, the CDR3 reads TGTGCCAGCAGCTTAGCAGCCTTCGCATCCCTCCACTTT.

This chain connects TRBV5-5 to TRBJ1-2, with TRBD1 matching 8 bases. The length of the CDR3 is 15 residues. Trimming cost V 3 bases and J 3 bases; bases outside gene matches: 7. Germline CDR1 reads SGHKS; CDR2 reads YYEKEE (reference sequence). DNA for the CDR3: TGTGCCAGCAGCTGGGACAGGCTCCGTGACTATGGCTACACCTTC. Residues: CASSWDRLRDYGYTF.

CDR3 nucleotide sequence: TGTGCCAGCAGCGAAAGGGACTATAGGGGCGATACGCAGTATTTT. It yields the protein CASSERDYRGDTQYF. The chain combines TRBV2 with TRBJ2-3; 7 bases line up with TRBD2. This CDR3 region has 15 residues. V was clipped by 6 bases and J by 6 bases; unmatched bases: 12. Germline V gene sequence: CDR1 SNHLY, CDR2 FYNNEI.

V and J are TRBV7-9 and TRBJ1-2, with D tentatively TRBD1 (5 bases). V was shortened by 8 bases and J by 3 bases, with 13 bases between the two germline ends. This CDR3 spans 13 amino acids. The germline CDR1 and CDR2 sequences are SEHNR and FQNEAQ (reference sequence). This CDR3 reads CASSRGLDYGYTF. The CDR3 DNA is TGTGCCAGCTCCCGGGGGTTAGACTATGGCTACACCTTC.

This clone was recorded once. Other DNA sequences within the sample encode an identical CDR3. V and J are TRBV5-1 and TRBJ2-5; D is unclear. Germline lookup yields CDR1 SGHRS and CDR2 YFSETQ. Trimming pared 4 bases from V and 5 bases from J, leaving 9 bases between. There are 12 residues in the CDR3. CDR3 in DNA: TGCGCCAGCAGCCCTCCTGCGGAGACCCAGTACTTC. Translating gives CASSPPAETQYF.

The gene calls are TRBV12-3 or TRBV12-4 and TRBJ1-1, with 9 bases lining up with TRBD1. V dropped 6 bases and J dropped 4; count of bases not matched to a gene: 3. CDR3 size: 13 residues. CDR3 amino acids: CASRSTGGTEAFF. Written as DNA, the CDR3 is TGTGCCAGCAGATCGACAGGGGGCACTGAAGCTTTCTTT.

This chain uses TRBV6-5 with TRBJ2-3, with D uncertain. This CDR3 comprises 12 residues. V lost 3 bases to trimming and J lost 6 bases, with 7 bases between them. Germline loops: CDR1 MNHEY, CDR2 SVGAGI. For the CDR3, the DNA is TGTGCCAGCAGTTATTCCCCGGATACGCAGTATTTT. The encoded protein is CASSYSPDTQYF.

The gene calls are TRBV6-5 and TRBJ2-7; D is uncertain. The CDR3 consists of 10 residues. V gave up 8 bases and J gave up 4 bases, with 6 bases separating them. Germline CDR1 reads MNHEY; CDR2 reads SVGAGI. CDR3 DNA sequence: TGTGCCAGCGGCCCTTACGAGCAGTACTTC. Encoded protein: CASGPYEQYF.

This clone is medium-sized in the sample. The rearrangement links TRBV9 to TRBJ2-2, with D possibly being TRBD2 (6 bases). CDR1 and CDR2 (germline): SGDLS, YYNGEE. The V end lost 2 bases, the J end lost 0 bases, and 11 bases lay between the germline ends. The CDR3 has 16 amino acids. In DNA form, the CDR3 reads TGTGCCAGCAGCGTCAGGGAGGACACGAACACCGGGGAGCTGTTTTTT. This codes for CASSVREDTNTGELFF. Drawing the rest from reference TRBV9 and TRBJ2-2, the complete variable domain is DSGVTQTPKHLITATGQRVTLRCSPRSGDLSVYWYQQSLDQGLQFLIQYYNGEERAKGNILERFSAQQFPDLHSELNLSSLELGDSALYFCASSVREDTNTGELFFGEGSRLTVL.

The CDR3 sequence: CSASASGGARETQYF. CDR3 DNA sequence: TGCAGTGCTAGTGCTAGCGGGGGGGCTCGAGAGACCCAGTACTTC. V usage is TRBV20-1 and J usage is TRBJ2-5; 12 nucleotides match TRBD2. Germline lookup yields CDR1 DFQATT and CDR2 SNEGSKA (reference sequence). V dropped 3 bases and J dropped 4; count of bases not matched to a gene: 6. The CDR3 covers 15 residues.

The genes are TRBV6-5 and TRBJ1-3; D unclear. Germline V gene lookup returns CDR1 MNHEY and CDR2 SVGAGI. The CDR3 is 14 amino acids. Trimming removed 2 bases from V and 2 bases from J, with 7 bases in between. The CDR3 region has the DNA TGTGCCAGCAGTTACAATGGACCTGGAAACACCATATATTTT. It codes for CASSYNGPGNTIYF.

The chain recombines TRBV5-4 with TRBJ1-1; D ambiguous. Germline values: CDR1 SGHNT, CDR2 YYREEE (reference sequence). The V and J ends lost 2 bases and 1 base respectively, with 6 bases between them. The CDR3 spans 13 residues. CDR3 nucleotide sequence: TGTGCCAGCAGCTTTGCCGGGAACACTGAAGCTTTCTTT. Residues: CASSFAGNTEAFF.

V is TRBV27 and J is TRBJ1-5; the match to TRBD1 covers 10 bases. V shed 3 bases, J shed 7 bases, and the junction held 9 bases outside the gene matches. This CDR3 comprises 16 residues. Germline V lookup: CDR1 MNHEY, CDR2 SMNVEV (reference sequence). In DNA, the CDR3 is TGTGCCAGCAGTTTCGGGGGGACAGGGGTACGCCAGCCCCAGCATTTT. This translates into CASSFGGTGVRQPQHF.

V gene TRBV29-1 combines with J gene TRBJ1-1, with D perhaps matching TRBD1 (6 bases). CDR3 length equals 14 residues. The germline CDR1 and CDR2 sequences are SQVTM and ANQGSEA. Trimming pared 6 bases from V and 5 bases from J, leaving 19 bases between. The CDR3 loop is CSVQGGGGGTEAFF. The CDR3 bases are TGCAGCGTCCAAGGCGGGGGCGGAGGTACTGAAGCTTTCTTT.

The chain links TRBV18 to TRBJ2-1, with D uncertain. This CDR3 spans 14 amino acids. The germline CDR1 and CDR2 sequences are KGHSH and LQKENI. With 5 bases removed from V and 7 bases from J, the gap between germline ends came to 15 bases. The CDR3 is CASSSLAKRNEQFF. CDR3 nucleotide sequence: TGTGCCAGCTCATCACTGGCAAAGAGGAATGAGCAGTTCTTC. Combining the CDR3 with reference TRBV18 and TRBJ2-1 gives the whole variable domain NAGVMQNPRHLVRRRGQEARLRCSPMKGHSHVYWYRQLPEEGLKFMVYLQKENIIDESGMPKERFSAEFPKEGPSILRIQQVVRGDSAAYFCASSSLAKRNEQFFGPGTRLTVL.

The chain carries TRBV5-6 and TRBJ2-3, with TRBD1 identical over 8 bases. CDR3 length equals 16 residues. V shed 4 bases and J 0 bases; nucleotides not matched to a gene: 7. Germline CDR1 reads SGHDT; CDR2 reads YYEEEE. The CDR3 nucleotides are TGTGCCAGCAGCCCCTTTCAGGGGGCTAGCACAGATACGCAGTATTTT. Its protein product is CASSPFQGASTDTQYF.

The chain combines TRBV19 with TRBJ1-4; possible D gene TRBD1, 6 bases. Germline CDR1 LNHDA, CDR2 SQIVND (reference sequence). The CDR3 is 15 residues long. With 5 bases removed from V and 3 bases from J, the gap between germline ends came to 13 bases. Here the CDR3 reads CASSPQGRPNEKLFF. In DNA, the CDR3 is TGTGCCAGTAGTCCGCAGGGGAGGCCTAATGAAAAACTGTTTTTT.

The table lists this clone with a count of one. V is TRBV5-1 and J is TRBJ1-1; D may be TRBD1 (6 bases). The CDR3 totals 14 residues. V lost 4 bases to trimming and J lost 1 base, with 11 bases between them. Germline V CDR1 and CDR2: SGHRS, YFSETQ. CDR3 amino acids: CASSAGHSNTEAFF. In nucleotides, the CDR3 is TGCGCCAGCAGCGCGGGACACTCGAACACTGAAGCTTTCTTT.

V usage is TRBV27 and J usage is TRBJ1-2; 8 positions match TRBD1. The CDR3 covers 17 residues. Trimming cost V 4 bases and J 8 bases; bases outside gene matches: 18. From germline, CDR1 is MNHEY and CDR2 SMNVEV (reference sequence). DNA for the CDR3: TGTGCCAGCAGTTCCCCCTATAGGACCGACAGGGGCGGCGGCTACACCTTC. Translation: CASSSPYRTDRGGGYTF.

The chain's CDR3 is CASSPFRGTNTQYF. DNA for the CDR3: TGTGCCAGCAGCCCCTTCCGGGGGACCAATACGCAGTATTTT. This sequence joins TRBV7-2 and TRBJ2-3, with TRBD2 as a possible D gene (6 bases). The germline V and J ends were trimmed by 5 bases and 7 bases, with 16 bases remaining between them. The CDR3 is made up of 14 amino acids. The germline CDR1 and CDR2 sequences are SGHTA and FQGNSA.

This clone was seen more than once but under ten times. This chain connects TRBV4-2 to TRBJ2-3, with 8 bases identical to TRBD1. V was pared by 2 bases and J by 4 bases, with 5 bases of the junction left unmatched. Germline V gives CDR1 LGHNA, CDR2 YNFKEQ. CDR3 length equals 15 residues. The DNA for the CDR3 is TGTGCCAGCAGCCAACAGGGGGCGGACTCAGATACGCAGTATTTT. This codes for CASSQQGADSDTQYF.

DNA for the CDR3: TGTGCCAGCCAGGTTGTGGACAAGGGGGCTAGTGGCTACACCTTC. This codes for CASQVVDKGASGYTF. The chain combines TRBV2 with TRBJ1-2; TRBD1 matches at 7 bases. Germline-derived CDR1 and CDR2 are SNHLY and FYNNEI. The CDR3 runs 15 residues. V was clipped by 8 bases and J by 7 bases; unmatched bases: 16. The whole variable domain, remainder taken from reference TRBV2 and TRBJ1-2, is EPEVTQTPSHQVTQMGQEVILRCVPISNHLYFYWYRQILGQKVEFLVSFYNNEISEKSEIFDDQFSVERPDGSNFTLKIRSTKLEDSAMYFCASQVVDKGASGYTFGSGTRLTVV.

The rearrangement joins TRBV6-5 to TRBJ1-1; TRBD1 agrees at 7 bases. Germline V gene lookup returns CDR1 MNHEY and CDR2 SVGAGI. With V trimmed by 2 bases and J by 4 bases, 7 bases remained unmatched. CDR3 length equals 15 residues. DNA of the CDR3: TGTGCCAGCAGTTACCAGAAACAGGGGCCCACTGAAGCTTTCTTT. Amino acid sequence: CASSYQKQGPTEAFF.

The CDR3 spells CATSRGPGYGYTF. In DNA, the CDR3 is TGTGCCACCAGCCGAGGGCCCGGCTATGGCTACACCTTC. The rearrangement joins TRBV24-1 to TRBJ1-2; D not certain. The V end lost 7 bases, the J end lost 4 bases, and 12 bases lay between the germline ends. CDR1 and CDR2 (germline): KGHDR, SFDVKD. There are 13 residues in the CDR3.

This clone was observed a handful of times. The V and J genes are TRBV12-3 or TRBV12-4 and TRBJ1-1; D is uncertain. The CDR3 covers 13 residues. Trimming cost V 8 bases and J 5 bases, with 15 bases left between them. The CDR3 DNA reads as TGTGCCAGCGATCCCGGCCCCAGGACTGAAGCTTTCTTT. Encoded protein: CASDPGPRTEAFF.

The chain links TRBV30 to TRBJ1-5, with a weak D call TRBD1 (5 bases). From germline, CDR1 is GTSNPN and CDR2 SVGIG (reference sequence). V gave up 7 bases and J gave up 0 bases, with 19 bases separating them. The CDR3 is 16 amino acids. This CDR3 reads CALEAGKAYSNQPQHF. CDR3 nucleotides: TGTGCCTTGGAAGCAGGGAAGGCCTATAGCAATCAGCCCCAGCATTTT. Based on the CDR3 plus reference TRBV30 and TRBJ1-5, the full variable domain is SQTIHQWPATLVQPVGSPLSLECTVEGTSNPNLYWYRQAAGRGLQLLFYSVGIGQISSEVPQNLSASRPQDRQFILSSKKLLLSDSGFYLCALEAGKAYSNQPQHFGDGTRLSIL.

CDR3 sequence reads: CASSSLNIPGYGYTF. The CDR3 DNA is TGTGCCAGCAGTTCCCTAAATATCCCGGGCTATGGCTACACCTTC. This chain links TRBV7-2 with TRBJ1-2, with D hard to call. V was shortened by 6 bases and J by 4 bases, with 18 bases between the two germline ends. CDR3 length: 15 amino acids. Germline loops: CDR1 SGHTA, CDR2 FQGNSA.

This chain uses TRBV5-8 with TRBJ1-5; D is possibly TRBD1 (6 bases). Trimming stripped 8 bases from V and 7 bases from J, with 25 bases between. In germline, CDR1 is SGHTS, CDR2 YDEGEE. The CDR3 runs to 16 residues. The CDR3 sequence: CARGPKGGGSEQPQHF. The CDR3, as DNA: TGTGCCAGGGGGCCAAAAGGGGGGGGGTCCGAGCAGCCCCAGCATTTT.

The rearrangement links TRBV7-8 to TRBJ1-6; D gene uncertain. V lost 4 bases, J lost 7 bases, and 17 bases lay in between. The CDR3 contains 16 residues. Germline lookup yields CDR1 SGHVS and CDR2 FQNEAQ. Written as DNA, the CDR3 is TGTGCCAGCAGCTCCCCGGGATTGGGAGAGAATTCACCCCTCCACTTT. Amino acid sequence: CASSSPGLGENSPLHF.

V and J are TRBV15 and TRBJ1-5; D gene ambiguous. The CDR3 has 15 amino acids. The germline V gene has CDR1 LNHNV and CDR2 YYDKDF (reference sequence). The V end was cut by 3 bases, the J end by 3 bases, with 12 bases between. CDR3 in DNA: TGTGCCACCAGCAGCGACGGACGGAACAATCAGCCCCAGCATTTT. Encoded protein: CATSSDGRNNQPQHF.